A single sample gave rise to the 10 T cell receptor beta chains below, sequenced in a study of early T cells in non-severe SARS-CoV-2 infection. TCRdb re-called the 5' RACE reads through MiXCR, storing one row per CDR3 protein. The sample records roughly 110,000 distinct CDR3 sequences, more than 9.5% being singletons. Source material: whole blood. The receptors come from an adult who was a healthcare worker with PCR-confirmed SARS-CoV-2 infection or an uninfected control (not recorded which).

The rearrangement uses TRBV18 and TRBJ2-7; D may be TRBD2 (7 bases). CDR1 is KGHSH and CDR2 is LQKENI in the germline V gene. The CDR3 loop spans 14 amino acids. V dropped 3 bases and J dropped 4 bases, with 13 bases sitting between them. In DNA form, the CDR3 reads TGTGCCAGCTCACCGTCAAGGGGGGGGTACGAGCAGTACTTC. It specifies CASSPSRGGYEQYF.

The gene calls are TRBV27 and TRBJ2-2, with D unresolved. Germline CDR1 reads MNHEY; CDR2 reads SMNVEV (reference sequence). The CDR3 length is 16 residues. The V and J ends lost 5 bases and 3 bases respectively, with 16 bases between them. The CDR3 nucleotides are TGTGCCAGCAGTATTTCCCTAGGAGTGTACACCGGGGAGCTGTTTTTT. It translates to CASSISLGVYTGELFF.

This clonotype has only a few counts. V and J are TRBV18 and TRBJ1-6; D not certain. The CDR3 loop spans 12 amino acids. Trimming cost V 5 bases and J 7 bases, with 6 bases left between them. Looked up from germline, CDR1 is KGHSH and CDR2 is LQKENI. CDR3 bases: TGTGCCAGCTCAGGACGGAATTCACCCCTCCACTTT. This codes for CASSGRNSPLHF.

This clonotype came up many times. The V gene is TRBV7-2, the J gene TRBJ1-6; TRBD1 is a possible D gene (5 bases). V dropped 3 bases and J dropped 7 bases, with 10 bases sitting between them. Germline-derived CDR1 and CDR2 are SGHTA and FQGNSA. The length of the CDR3 is 14 residues. The CDR3 sequence: CASSFRQGNSPLHF. The CDR3 DNA follows: TGTGCCAGCAGCTTCCGCCAGGGCAATTCACCCCTCCACTTT.

This clonotype has more than one count but fewer than ten. The CDR3 loop reads CASSPAGEVYNEQFF. The DNA for the CDR3 is TGTGCCAGCAGCCCGGCGGGAGAGGTCTACAATGAGCAGTTCTTC. This chain connects TRBV9 to TRBJ2-1, with TRBD2 matching 7 bases. Germline V gives CDR1 SGDLS, CDR2 YYNGEE. V trimming: 4 bases; J trimming: 3 bases; junction bases outside the gene matches: 7. This CDR3 contains 15 residues.

This clonotype was detected many times. V gene TRBV19 combines with J gene TRBJ2-3, with a tentative D call TRBD2 (5 bases). This CDR3 is 14 amino acids long. Trimming shortened V by 3 bases and J by 5 bases, and 12 bases separated the two germline ends. Germline V CDR1 and CDR2: LNHDA, SQIVND (reference sequence). The CDR3 DNA reads TGTGCCAGTAGTATCCGGGATTATAAAGATACGCAGTATTTT. It yields the protein CASSIRDYKDTQYF.

This clonotype was picked up many times. The chain links TRBV7-6 to TRBJ2-7, with D hard to call. The CDR3 extends over 13 amino acids. Per germline, CDR1 SGHVS and CDR2 FNYEAQ. The V end was cut by 5 bases, the J end by 3 bases, with 11 bases between. The CDR3 sequence is CASSPSPLYEQYF. For the CDR3, the DNA is TGTGCCAGCAGCCCGAGTCCACTCTACGAGCAGTACTTC.

This chain joins TRBV7-2 and TRBJ1-2; TRBD1 is a possible D gene (5 bases). V was shortened by 4 bases and J by 1 base, with 10 bases between the two germline ends. Germline CDR1 SGHTA, CDR2 FQGNSA. This CDR3 has 14 amino acids. The CDR3 protein is CASSSTGFNYGYTF. In DNA form, the CDR3 reads TGTGCCAGCAGCTCCACAGGATTTAACTATGGCTACACCTTC.

The chain combines TRBV20-1 with TRBJ2-3; TRBD2 agrees at 14 bases. V lost 7 bases, J lost 1 base, and 4 bases stayed unmatched. Germline V gives CDR1 DFQATT, CDR2 SNEGSKA (reference sequence). There are 15 residues in the CDR3. The CDR3 protein is CSGLAGGPGTDTQYF. In nucleotides, the CDR3 is TGCAGTGGACTAGCGGGAGGGCCGGGCACAGATACGCAGTATTTT.

The chain joins TRBV27 to TRBJ1-4, with a possible D match to TRBD1 (5 bases). Trimming took 0 bases from V and 5 from J, leaving 10 bases between them. The CDR3 length is 15 residues. Germline V lookup: CDR1 MNHEY, CDR2 SMNVEV (reference sequence). Here the CDR3 DNA reads TGTGCCAGCAGTTTATCGGTGGGGCTGAATGAAAAACTGTTTTTT. Its protein product is CASSLSVGLNEKLFF.